One TCR beta chain is described in this entry. Its antigen remains unidentified. This entry is derived from a study of CD4 T cells in relation to SARS-CoV-2 and coronaviruses. Study results and caveats: Crossreactivity was assessed only for spike protein, not other viral proteins.

The CDR3 totals 16 residues. Trimming left V 5 bases short and J 3 bases short, with 19 bases between. CDR1 and CDR2 from the germline V gene are LNHNV and YYDKDF (reference sequence). Profiled with immunoSEQ multiplex PCR; TCRdb holds only in-frame clones, not every one. The sample records about 12,000 clones, 65% to 70% being singletons. Before the COVID-19 pandemic, during about 2011-2019, CD4+ T cells were taken from unexposed donors. CD4+ T cells were isolated from the cells after 10 days of culture. The TCR originated in a human donor in good health. The genes are TRBV15 and TRBJ2-5; D is possibly TRBD2 (6 bases). Sequencing input: CD4+ T cells from PBMCs, cultured in vitro. CDR3 nucleotides: TGTGCCACCAGCGGAGGACTACTCCCTAAAAAAGAGACCCAGTACTTC. Translating it yields CATSGGLLPKKETQYF.